Listed here are 26 T cell receptor gamma chains from one sample, sequenced in a study of gamma-delta chains in newborns, infants, children. With CATT, TCRdb re-called clones from the reads. This table has roughly 1,200 gamma-chain clones, around 2.1% appearing once. The sequencing sample was made of blood. These TCRs come from a child who was a newborn, infant or young child, either healthy, febrile or measles-vaccinated (not recorded which).

Only a few counts were recorded for this clone. The mismatch at residue 8 between this DNA's translation and the TCRdb protein of a much larger clone likely reflects a read error; the protein shown is translated from the DNA. J is TRGJP and V is TRGV9. Germline CDR1 GITISATS, CDR2 ISYDGTV (reference sequence). The CDR3 runs 16 residues. The CDR3 protein is CALWEVQKLGKKIKVF. Written as DNA, the CDR3 is TGTGCCTTGTGGGAGGTGCAAAAGTTGGGCAAAAAAATCAAGGTATTT.

This clone turned up a few times. The protein given by TCRdb reflects a much larger clone and differs at residue 11 from this DNA's translation, likely from a read error; the protein shown is the DNA's translation. J is TRGJ1 or TRGJ2 and V is TRGV3. This CDR3 has 13 amino acids. The V gene's germline CDR1 is VTNTFY and CDR2 YDVSTARD (reference sequence). V dropped 0 bases and J dropped 14; count of bases not matched to a gene: 13. The DNA for the CDR3 is TGTGCCACCTGGGACAGGCCTGAACGGGAGGAACTCTTT. Encoded protein: CATWDRPEREELF.

In its sample, this clone is large. The J gene is TRGJ1 or TRGJ2, the V gene TRGV9. This CDR3 region has 11 residues. In germline, CDR1 is GITISATS, CDR2 ISYDGTV (reference sequence). J gave up 7 bases and V 4 bases, and 4 bases lay outside the gene matches. CDR3 loop: CALWEDYKKLF. The DNA of the CDR3 is TGTGCCTTGTGGGAAGACTATAAGAAACTCTTT.

This chain joins TRGV9 and TRGJ1 or TRGJ2. V was clipped by 5 bases and J by 10 bases; unmatched bases: 5. CDR1 and CDR2 from the germline V gene are GITISATS and ISYDGTV (reference sequence). The CDR3 length is 10 residues. The CDR3 here is CALWALKKLF. The CDR3 region has the DNA TGTGCCTTGTGGGCGCTGAAGAAACTCTTT.

This clone is labeled as large. Other DNA sequences within the sample encode an identical CDR3. The rearrangement links TRGV9 to TRGJP. The CDR3 contains 17 residues. Germline V lookup: CDR1 GITISATS, CDR2 ISYDGTV (reference sequence). Trimming took 2 bases from V and 3 from J; bases not matched to a gene: 4. In DNA form, the CDR3 reads TGTGCCTTGTGGGAGGCAAAGCAAGAGTTGGGCAAAAAAATCAAGGTATTT. The encoded protein is CALWEAKQELGKKIKVF.

This clone was detected a few times. The chain carries TRGV9 and TRGJP1. The J segment lost 6 bases and the V segment lost 2 bases, leaving 6 bases of the junction unmatched. This CDR3 is built from 14 residues. Germline V gene data show CDR1 as GITISATS and CDR2 as ISYDGTV (reference sequence). CDR3 nucleotides: TGTGCCTTGTGGGAGGGGGGGCCTGGTTGGTTCAAGATATTT. It is translated as CALWEGGPGWFKIF.

This clone was observed a few times. This chain uses TRGV9 with TRGJP. Germline loops: CDR1 GITISATS, CDR2 ISYDGTV (reference sequence). This CDR3 comprises 17 residues. The junction had 9 bases not matched to a gene; V was cut back by 4 bases and J by 6 bases. CDR3 loop: CALWDQTRELGKKIKVF. CDR3 DNA sequence: TGTGCCTTGTGGGACCAAACAAGAGAGTTGGGCAAAAAAATCAAGGTATTT.

Judged by abundance, this clone is large. The chain carries TRGV2 and TRGJ1 or TRGJ2. Looked up from germline, CDR1 is EGSNGY and CDR2 is YDSYNSKV. The length of the CDR3 is 14 residues. Unmatched junction bases numbered 5, after V lost 0 bases and J lost 3 bases. CDR3 DNA sequence: TGTGCCACCTGGGACGGGCCGGGTTATTATAAGAAACTCTTT. Its translation: CATWDGPGYYKKLF.

This clone was seen more than once but under ten times. TCRdb has a much larger clone's protein, which differs at residue 8 from the translation of this DNA, likely because of a read error; what is shown is the protein translated from the DNA. CDR3 DNA: TGTGCCTTGTGGGATCAAGAGTCGGGCAAAAAAATCAAGGTATTT. Its translation: CALWDQESGKKIKVF. The chain has TRGV9 and TRGJP. Germline V gives CDR1 GITISATS, CDR2 ISYDGTV (reference sequence). The CDR3 spans 15 residues.

This clone was detected a few times. A read error is possible here, since a much larger clone lies one base away. The V and J genes are TRGV9 and TRGJP. The CDR3 has 19 residues. Germline V gene sequence: CDR1 GITISATS, CDR2 ISYDGTV (reference sequence). V was pared by 2 bases and J by 8 bases, with 15 bases of the junction left unmatched. Here the CDR3 reads CALWEEQHGVKLGKKIKVF. CDR3 coding DNA: TGTGCCTTGTGGGAGGAGCAGCATGGGGTAAAGTTGGGCAAAAAAATCAAGGTATTT.

Sample share makes this clone hyperexpanded (1% or more). Other DNA sequences in the same sample also yield this CDR3. This chain joins TRGV9 and TRGJ1 or TRGJ2. The J segment lost 9 bases and the V segment lost 9 bases, leaving 11 bases of the junction unmatched. The germline V gene has CDR1 GITISATS and CDR2 ISYDGTV (reference sequence). The CDR3 has 11 residues. CDR3 DNA: TGTGCCTTGAGGCCGGGAATTAAGAAACTCTTT. Translation gives CALRPGIKKLF.

In this sample, this clone turned up a few times. A far larger clone lies a single base away; this is likely a read error. The sample has other DNA sequences that encode this CDR3 too. The rearrangement links TRGV9 to TRGJP. CDR1 GITISATS and CDR2 ISYDGTV come from the germline V gene (reference sequence). CDR3 length: 16 residues. V was pared by 4 bases and J by 3 bases, with 3 bases of the junction left unmatched. The CDR3 is CALWEVQELGKKIKVF. The CDR3 DNA is TGTGCCTTGTGGGAAGTGCAAGAGTTGGGCAAAAAAATCAAGGTATTT.

This clone was counted only a few times. A much larger clone lies a single base off, so this may be a read error. The same CDR3 is also encoded by other DNA sequences in this sample. The chain has TRGV8 and TRGJ1 or TRGJ2. The CDR3 is 12 residues long. CDR1 is VENAVY, CDR2 YDSYNSRV, per germline. The J segment lost 5 bases and the V segment lost 4 bases, leaving 5 bases of the junction unmatched. CDR3 sequence reads: CATWDANYKKLF. The CDR3 DNA sequence: TGTGCCACCTGGGACGCGAATTATAAGAAACTCTTT.

The table lists this clone with a few counts. A read error may explain this, as a much larger clone is one base away. V gene TRGV9 combines with J gene TRGJP. V was pared by 5 bases and J by 0 bases, with 4 bases of the junction left unmatched. In germline, CDR1 is GITISATS, CDR2 ISYDGTV (reference sequence). The CDR3 loop spans 17 amino acids. CDR3: CALWGFGQELGKKIKVF. The CDR3 DNA reads TGTGCCTTGTGGGGGTTTGGGCAAGAGTTGGGCAAAAAAATCAAGGTATTT.

This clone is categorized as large. At the DNA level, this CDR3 is encoded by other sequences in the same sample as well. The chain links TRGV9 to TRGJP. The CDR3 is 16 amino acids. Germline V gives CDR1 GITISATS, CDR2 ISYDGTV (reference sequence). Germline trimming cut 2 bases from V and 4 bases from J; bases unmatched to any gene: 2. The CDR3: CALWEEQELGKKIKVF. Written as DNA, the CDR3 is TGTGCCTTGTGGGAGGAACAAGAGTTGGGCAAAAAAATCAAGGTATTT.

This sequence joins TRGV9 and TRGJP. Germline CDR1 GITISATS, CDR2 ISYDGTV (reference sequence). The V and J ends lost 0 bases and 6 bases, in that order; junction bases with no gene match: 5. CDR3 length: 17 residues. Here the CDR3 reads CALWEVHLELGKKIKVF. Here the CDR3 DNA reads TGTGCCTTGTGGGAGGTGCATCTAGAGTTGGGCAAAAAAATCAAGGTATTT.

This clone has a handful of counts. This chain links TRGV9 with TRGJP. In germline, CDR1 is GITISATS, CDR2 ISYDGTV (reference sequence). The CDR3 has 18 amino acids. Losses at the gene ends were 0 bases for V and 4 bases for J; bases not matched to a gene: 6. For the CDR3, the DNA is TGTGCCTTGTGGGAGGTGCATGGTCAAGAGTTGGGCAAAAAAATCAAGGTATTT. Protein sequence: CALWEVHGQELGKKIKVF.

A few counts support this clone. The chain links TRGV9 to TRGJP. This CDR3 region has 15 residues. V lost 2 bases to trimming and J lost 9 bases; unmatched junction nucleotides: 4. The germline CDR1 and CDR2 sequences are GITISATS and ISYDGTV (reference sequence). Here the CDR3 reads CALWEAMLGKKIKVF. The CDR3 DNA sequence: TGTGCCTTGTGGGAGGCAATGTTGGGCAAAAAAATCAAGGTATTT.

This clone has more than one count but fewer than ten. The chain has TRGV9 and TRGJP. The CDR3 has 17 residues. Germline loops: CDR1 GITISATS, CDR2 ISYDGTV (reference sequence). V lost 4 bases to trimming and J lost 7 bases; unmatched junction nucleotides: 10. The CDR3 DNA sequence: TGTGCCTTGTGGGACGATGAAGGGGAGTTGGGCAAAAAAATCAAGGTATTT. This codes for CALWDDEGELGKKIKVF.

By share, this clone counts as large (0.1 to 1%). The DNA for the CDR3 is TGTGCCTTGTGGGAGGAACAGTTGGGCAAAAAAATCAAGGTATTT. Its protein product is CALWEEQLGKKIKVF. The chain is built from TRGV9 and TRGJP. Germline V CDR1 and CDR2: GITISATS, ISYDGTV (reference sequence). After removal of 2 bases from V and 8 bases from J, the junction contained 3 bases not matched to a gene. The CDR3 runs to 15 residues.

By sample share, this clone is medium-sized (0.01 to 0.1%). Given a far larger clone just one base away, this is likely a sequencing read error. This specimen includes other DNA sequences encoding the same CDR3. The chain recombines TRGV9 with TRGJP. The germline V gene has CDR1 GITISATS and CDR2 ISYDGTV (reference sequence). The CDR3 has 16 amino acids. The CDR3 sequence is CALWEVQELGKKIKVF. The CDR3 DNA sequence: TGTGCCTTGTGGGAGGTGCAAGAGTTGGGCAAAAAAATAAAGGTATTT.

This clone was seen a few times. The genes are TRGV9 and TRGJP. Germline assignment: CDR1 GITISATS and CDR2 ISYDGTV (reference sequence). V lost 0 bases to trimming and J lost 6 bases; unmatched junction nucleotides: 5. CDR3 size: 17 residues. The CDR3 DNA reads as TGTGCCTTGTGGGAGGTGCGTGCAGAGTTGGGCAAAAAAATCAAGGTATTT. Protein: CALWEVRAELGKKIKVF.

V usage is TRGV9 and J usage is TRGJ1 or TRGJ2. The CDR3 length is 11 residues. Germline-derived CDR1 and CDR2 are GITISATS and ISYDGTV (reference sequence). After removal of 2 bases from V and 7 bases from J, the junction contained 2 bases not matched to a gene. This chain's CDR3 is CALWEGYKKLF. CDR3 sequence (DNA): TGTGCCTTGTGGGAGGGGTATAAGAAACTCTTT.

Turning to this clone: Given a much more abundant clone one base away, this may be a read error. This chain connects TRGV3 to TRGJ1 or TRGJ2. The CDR3 is 12 amino acids. Germline V gene data show CDR1 as VTNTFY and CDR2 as YDVSTARD (reference sequence). After removal of 3 bases from V and 15 bases from J, the junction contained 14 bases not matched to a gene. The CDR3 loop is CATWDGLRVILF. The CDR3 nucleotides are TGTGCCACCTGGGACGGGCTACGCGTTATACTCTTT.

The genes are TRGV9 and TRGJ1 or TRGJ2. The CDR3 is 12 amino acids. V shed 0 bases, J shed 7 bases, and the junction held 3 bases outside the gene matches. Germline V gene sequence: CDR1 GITISATS, CDR2 ISYDGTV (reference sequence). The CDR3 region is CALWEVRYKKLF. The CDR3 DNA reads TGTGCCTTGTGGGAGGTGCGCTATAAGAAACTCTTT.

Concerning this clone itself: A much larger clone sits a single nucleotide away, making a read error possible. Distinct nucleotide sequences in the sample also encode this CDR3. The genes are TRGV3 and TRGJ1 or TRGJ2. CDR3 length: 14 amino acids. Germline V CDR1 and CDR2: VTNTFY, YDVSTARD (reference sequence). The CDR3 DNA reads as TGTGCCACCTGGGACGCCGACCCTTATTATAAGAAGCTCTTT. It encodes CATWDADPYYKKLF.